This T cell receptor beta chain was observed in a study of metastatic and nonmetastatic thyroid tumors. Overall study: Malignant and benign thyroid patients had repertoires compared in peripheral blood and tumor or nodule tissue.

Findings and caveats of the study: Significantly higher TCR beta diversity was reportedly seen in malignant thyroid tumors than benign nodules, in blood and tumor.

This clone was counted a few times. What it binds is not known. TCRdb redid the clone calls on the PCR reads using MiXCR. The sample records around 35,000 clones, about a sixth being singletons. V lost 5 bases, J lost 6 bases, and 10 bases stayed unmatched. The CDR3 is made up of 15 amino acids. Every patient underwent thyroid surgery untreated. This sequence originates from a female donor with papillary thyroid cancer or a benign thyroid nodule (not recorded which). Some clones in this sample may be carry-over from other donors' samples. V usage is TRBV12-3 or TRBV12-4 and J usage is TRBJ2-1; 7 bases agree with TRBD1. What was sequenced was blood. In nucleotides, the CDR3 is TGTGCCAGCAGTCAGGGGGAACCCCTGAGCAATGAGCAGTTCTTC. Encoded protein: CASSQGEPLSNEQFF.